A selection of T cell receptor beta chains follows, all from one sample in a study of T cells after yellow fever vaccination. TCRdb processed the 5' RACE reads anew with MiXCR; each CDR3 protein has one entry. The sample carries around 350,000 distinct CDR3 sequences, approximately 10% recorded once. The source was PBMCs, collected on the day of the first yellow fever vaccination. All receptors come from a man aged 18 to 30 who received the YFV17D yellow fever vaccine. Both conserved end residues are part of each CDR3. Fields, in order: V gene, clone size, J gene, D gene, CDR3 DNA, CDR3 protein. D genes are given only for firm matches. Clone size is given for some rows only: seen once, a few or many times, or a class if the clone is expanded.

V gene: TRBV5-4
clone size: .
J gene: TRBJ2-2
D gene: TRBD1
CDR3 DNA: TGTGCCAGCAGCTCGTCGACAGGGACCGGGGAGCTGTTTTTT
CDR3 protein: CASSSSTGTGELFF

V gene: TRBV5-1
clone size: .
J gene: TRBJ1-2
D gene: .
CDR3 DNA: TGCGCCAGCAGCTTGGAGGCAGGGCGAAGCTATGGCTACACCTTC
CDR3 protein: CASSLEAGRSYGYTF

V gene: TRBV4-1
clone size: many
J gene: TRBJ2-1
D gene: TRBD2
CDR3 DNA: TGCGCCAGCAGCCAAGAGGCAGCGGGGGGGCCTGGTGAGCAGTTCTTC
CDR3 protein: CASSQEAAGGPGEQFF

V gene: TRBV7-9
clone size: .
J gene: TRBJ2-5
D gene: TRBD2
CDR3 DNA: TGTGCCAGCAGCTCCCGACTAGCCGGAGAGACCCAGTACTTC
CDR3 protein: CASSSRLAGETQYF

V gene: TRBV5-1
clone size: .
J gene: TRBJ1-1
D gene: TRBD1
CDR3 DNA: TGCGCCAGCAGCTTGGGACAGGGCCCAGAAGCTTTCTTT
CDR3 protein: CASSLGQGPEAFF

V gene: TRBV9
clone size: few
J gene: TRBJ1-2
D gene: TRBD1
CDR3 DNA: TGTGCCAGCAGCGTTGCAACAGGGGCGAGCTACACCTTC
CDR3 protein: CASSVATGASYTF

V gene: TRBV25-1
clone size: few
J gene: TRBJ1-1
D gene: .
CDR3 DNA: TGTGCCAGCAGTGAAAGACGAGGAGGAACTGAAGCTTTCTTT
CDR3 protein: CASSERRGGTEAFF

V gene: TRBV18
clone size: .
J gene: TRBJ1-1
D gene: .
CDR3 DNA: TGTGCCAGCTCACCACGCGACATACGAATGAACACTGAAGCTTTCTTT
CDR3 protein: CASSPRDIRMNTEAFF

V gene: TRBV9
clone size: many
J gene: TRBJ2-4
D gene: TRBD2
CDR3 DNA: TGTGCCAGCAGCGTAGGACTAGCGGGGGGGCTGAACATTCAGTACTTC
CDR3 protein: CASSVGLAGGLNIQYF

V gene: TRBV20-1
clone size: few
J gene: TRBJ1-2
D gene: .
CDR3 DNA: TGCAGTGCTACGGACTCGTATGGCTACACCTTC
CDR3 protein: CSATDSYGYTF

V gene: TRBV7-9
clone size: .
J gene: TRBJ2-7
D gene: TRBD1
CDR3 DNA: TGTGCCAGCAGCCTACAGGGGGCAGGAGGAGAGCAGTACTTC
CDR3 protein: CASSLQGAGGEQYF

V gene: TRBV12-5
clone size: .
J gene: TRBJ2-1
D gene: TRBD1
CDR3 DNA: TGTGCTAGTGGTACCGGGACAGGGGTCCATGAGCAGTTCTTC
CDR3 protein: CASGTGTGVHEQFF

V gene: TRBV19
clone size: few
J gene: TRBJ2-5
D gene: TRBD2
CDR3 DNA: TGTGCCAGTAGTATTGTAGCGGGGGCCGTAGAGACCCAGTACTTC
CDR3 protein: CASSIVAGAVETQYF

V gene: TRBV12-3/TRBV12-4
clone size: few
J gene: TRBJ2-5
D gene: TRBD1
CDR3 DNA: TGTGCCAGCAGTACCCGGGACAGGGCTGAGACCCAGTACTTC
CDR3 protein: CASSTRDRAETQYF

V gene: TRBV4-3
clone size: few
J gene: TRBJ2-3
D gene: TRBD2
CDR3 DNA: TGCGCCAGCAGCCAGAAAAAAGCGGGGCACACAGATACGCAGTATTTT
CDR3 protein: CASSQKKAGHTDTQYF

V gene: TRBV5-6
clone size: .
J gene: TRBJ2-1
D gene: .
CDR3 DNA: TGTGCCAGCAGCTTGGTAGGAGTCCCTTCCTACAATGAGCAGTTCTTC
CDR3 protein: CASSLVGVPSYNEQFF

V gene: TRBV4-3
clone size: many
J gene: TRBJ2-1
D gene: .
CDR3 DNA: TGCGCCAGCAGCCAAGGGACGGCAGCATACAATGAGCAGTTCTTC
CDR3 protein: CASSQGTAAYNEQFF

V gene: TRBV12-3/TRBV12-4
clone size: few
J gene: TRBJ2-7
D gene: .
CDR3 DNA: TGTGCCAGCAGTTTAGAAGGATTGGGACCAGACTACGAGCAGTACTTC
CDR3 protein: CASSLEGLGPDYEQYF

V gene: TRBV5-1
clone size: many
J gene: TRBJ2-7
D gene: TRBD1
CDR3 DNA: TGCGCCAGCAGCTTTCTTACAGGGGGCTCCGAGCAGTACTTC
CDR3 protein: CASSFLTGGSEQYF

V gene: TRBV6-1
clone size: few
J gene: TRBJ2-7
D gene: .
CDR3 DNA: TGTGCCAGCAGTGAAGAGGAGACATATTACGAGCAGTACTTC
CDR3 protein: CASSEEETYYEQYF

V gene: TRBV29-1
clone size: .
J gene: TRBJ2-5
D gene: .
CDR3 DNA: TGCAGCGTTGAAGCGACAGGAGTAGGCCAAGAGACCCAGTACTTC
CDR3 protein: CSVEATGVGQETQYF

V gene: TRBV5-1
clone size: few
J gene: TRBJ2-5
D gene: .
CDR3 DNA: TGCGCCAGCACCCAAATAGCGGATCAAGAGACCCAGTACTTC
CDR3 protein: CASTQIADQETQYF

V gene: TRBV24-1
clone size: .
J gene: TRBJ2-1
D gene: .
CDR3 DNA: TGTGCCACCAGTAGGGCGGGCAGCAATGAGCAGTTCTTC
CDR3 protein: CATSRAGSNEQFF

V gene: TRBV6-5
clone size: few
J gene: TRBJ1-5
D gene: .
CDR3 DNA: TGTGCCAGCAGTTGGGACATTCCGAGCAATCAGCCCCAGCATTTT
CDR3 protein: CASSWDIPSNQPQHF

V gene: TRBV6-5
clone size: few
J gene: TRBJ1-5
D gene: .
CDR3 DNA: TGTGCCAGCAGTTACTCCCTGCCAGGGTCGGATAGCAATCAGCCCCAGCATTTT
CDR3 protein: CASSYSLPGSDSNQPQHF

V gene: TRBV7-8
clone size: .
J gene: TRBJ1-2
D gene: TRBD1
CDR3 DNA: TGTGCCAGCAGCCTCCGGGACAGATCTGGCTACACCTTC
CDR3 protein: CASSLRDRSGYTF

V gene: TRBV3-1
clone size: few
J gene: TRBJ2-2
D gene: .
CDR3 DNA: TGTGCCAGCAGCCAAGTCCCATCTAACACCGGGGAGCTGTTTTTT
CDR3 protein: CASSQVPSNTGELFF

V gene: TRBV7-3
clone size: .
J gene: TRBJ1-2
D gene: .
CDR3 DNA: TGTGCCAGCAGCTTGGGGTTTGGCTATGGCTACACCTTC
CDR3 protein: CASSLGFGYGYTF

V gene: TRBV7-9
clone size: many
J gene: TRBJ2-2
D gene: .
CDR3 DNA: TGTGCCAGCGATCCAGAGGCAGGGTGGGCCGGGGAGCTGTTTTTT
CDR3 protein: CASDPEAGWAGELFF

V gene: TRBV7-2
clone size: few
J gene: TRBJ1-2
D gene: TRBD1
CDR3 DNA: TGTGCCAGCAGCTTAAGCGGGGGGACAGGGGAAGGCTACACCTTC
CDR3 protein: CASSLSGGTGEGYTF

V gene: TRBV24-1
clone size: .
J gene: TRBJ2-3
D gene: TRBD1
CDR3 DNA: TGTGCCACCAGTTCCGGACAGGGGTATACAGATACGCAGTATTTT
CDR3 protein: CATSSGQGYTDTQYF

V gene: TRBV12-3/TRBV12-4
clone size: many
J gene: TRBJ2-1
D gene: TRBD1
CDR3 DNA: TGTGCCAGCACCCCCGGGACAGGGATGGACAATGAGCAGTTCTTC
CDR3 protein: CASTPGTGMDNEQFF

V gene: TRBV4-3
clone size: .
J gene: TRBJ1-2
D gene: .
CDR3 DNA: TGCGCCAGCAGCCAGAAACGGGGAGGGTATAACTATGGCTACACCTTC
CDR3 protein: CASSQKRGGYNYGYTF

V gene: TRBV7-7
clone size: few
J gene: TRBJ2-1
D gene: .
CDR3 DNA: TGTGCCAGCAGCTTAGGTCGGTGGGGGGACAATGAGCAGTTCTTC
CDR3 protein: CASSLGRWGDNEQFF

V gene: TRBV20-1
clone size: few
J gene: TRBJ1-1
D gene: .
CDR3 DNA: TGCAGTGCCCGCACTTCGGAGGACGTCACTGAAGCTTTCTTT
CDR3 protein: CSARTSEDVTEAFF

V gene: TRBV28
clone size: few
J gene: TRBJ1-2
D gene: .
CDR3 DNA: TGTGCCAGCAGTTCCATAACGGACGGAAACTATGGCTACACCTTC
CDR3 protein: CASSSITDGNYGYTF

V gene: TRBV6-5
clone size: few
J gene: TRBJ1-2
D gene: .
CDR3 DNA: TGTGCCAGCAGCGCCGAGGCGATCCTGGGCTACACCTTC
CDR3 protein: CASSAEAILGYTF

V gene: TRBV11-2
clone size: .
J gene: TRBJ2-7
D gene: TRBD2
CDR3 DNA: TGTGCCAGCAGCTTAGGGAAGACTAGCAGATTCCACGAGCAGTACTTC
CDR3 protein: CASSLGKTSRFHEQYF

V gene: TRBV5-4
clone size: many
J gene: TRBJ2-3
D gene: TRBD2
CDR3 DNA: TGTGCCAGCAGTTTTGGGCTAGCGGGGGGCACAGATACGCAGTATTTT
CDR3 protein: CASSFGLAGGTDTQYF

V gene: TRBV6-5
clone size: few
J gene: TRBJ1-3
D gene: .
CDR3 DNA: TGTGCCAGCAGTTACTCGTTGGCAGGGACAGGAAACACCATATATTTT
CDR3 protein: CASSYSLAGTGNTIYF

V gene: TRBV29-1
clone size: .
J gene: TRBJ2-2
D gene: .
CDR3 DNA: TGCAGCGTTGAGCAAGAGAACACCGGGGAGCTGTTTTTT
CDR3 protein: CSVEQENTGELFF

V gene: TRBV28
clone size: .
J gene: TRBJ2-1
D gene: .
CDR3 DNA: TGTGCCAGCAGTTTACAGACCGGAGGTAGCTCCTACAATGAGCAGTTCTTC
CDR3 protein: CASSLQTGGSSYNEQFF

V gene: TRBV6-4
clone size: .
J gene: TRBJ2-2
D gene: .
CDR3 DNA: TGTGCCAGCAGTGAAGGAACTGGGGGAGTGCTGTTTTTT
CDR3 protein: CASSEGTGGVLFF

V gene: TRBV5-1
clone size: .
J gene: TRBJ1-4
D gene: .
CDR3 DNA: TGCGCCAGCAGGACGGGGCCAACTAATGAAAAACTGTTTTTT
CDR3 protein: CASRTGPTNEKLFF

V gene: TRBV6-1
clone size: .
J gene: TRBJ2-3
D gene: .
CDR3 DNA: TGTGCCAGCAGTGGGGGGGGGGCGCGAGATACGCAGTATTTT
CDR3 protein: CASSGGGARDTQYF

V gene: TRBV19
clone size: .
J gene: TRBJ2-5
D gene: .
CDR3 DNA: TGTGCCAGTAGTAGGCCGGGATTGGAGACCCAGTACTTC
CDR3 protein: CASSRPGLETQYF

V gene: TRBV19
clone size: few
J gene: TRBJ2-5
D gene: TRBD2
CDR3 DNA: TGTGCCAGTAGTATAGGGGGGGGGTACCAGCAAGAGACCCAGTACTTC
CDR3 protein: CASSIGGGYQQETQYF

V gene: TRBV7-2
clone size: few
J gene: TRBJ1-2
D gene: .
CDR3 DNA: TGTGCCAGCAGCTTAGTAGCGACTAACTATGGCTACACCTTC
CDR3 protein: CASSLVATNYGYTF

V gene: TRBV14
clone size: .
J gene: TRBJ1-2
D gene: .
CDR3 DNA: TGTGCCAGCAGCCAAGGAGGGTACTATGGCTACACCTTC
CDR3 protein: CASSQGGYYGYTF

V gene: TRBV4-1
clone size: .
J gene: TRBJ2-3
D gene: .
CDR3 DNA: TGCGCCAGCAGCTTTCCCCGGGAAAGGGGCACAGATACGCAGTATTTT
CDR3 protein: CASSFPRERGTDTQYF

V gene: TRBV6-2/TRBV6-3
clone size: .
J gene: TRBJ2-3
D gene: .
CDR3 DNA: TGTGCCAGCAGCACCCAATCAGGCAGCACAGATACGCAGTATTTT
CDR3 protein: CASSTQSGSTDTQYF

V gene: TRBV7-9
clone size: .
J gene: TRBJ1-6
D gene: .
CDR3 DNA: TGTGCCAGCAGCCCCACTGGAGGGATGTATAATTCACCCCTCCACTTT
CDR3 protein: CASSPTGGMYNSPLHF

V gene: TRBV5-1
clone size: few
J gene: TRBJ2-7
D gene: TRBD1
CDR3 DNA: TGCGCCAGCAGCTTGGGGACAGGGCTCTACGAGCAGTACTTC
CDR3 protein: CASSLGTGLYEQYF

V gene: TRBV3-1
clone size: many
J gene: TRBJ2-1
D gene: TRBD2
CDR3 DNA: TGTGCCAGCAGCCAAGGTCTGCGGGGGATGTTCTTC
CDR3 protein: CASSQGLRGMFF

V gene: TRBV5-1
clone size: many
J gene: TRBJ2-1
D gene: .
CDR3 DNA: TGCGCCAGCAGCTTAGGGCGGAACCGACAGGGGAGGGCCGACAATGAGCAGTTCTTC
CDR3 protein: CASSLGRNRQGRADNEQFF

V gene: TRBV12-3/TRBV12-4
clone size: few
J gene: TRBJ2-3
D gene: .
CDR3 DNA: TGTGCCAGCAGTTCGCAGGTGACAGATACGCAGTATTTT
CDR3 protein: CASSSQVTDTQYF

V gene: TRBV4-1
clone size: .
J gene: TRBJ1-3
D gene: TRBD1
CDR3 DNA: TGCGCCAGCAGCCAGGGACAGGGCACTGGAAACACCATATATTTT
CDR3 protein: CASSQGQGTGNTIYF

V gene: TRBV12-3/TRBV12-4
clone size: .
J gene: TRBJ2-3
D gene: TRBD2
CDR3 DNA: TGTGCCAGCAGCGAAGGACTAGCTCCGGGGAGGAGGACGCAGTATTTT
CDR3 protein: CASSEGLAPGRRTQYF

V gene: TRBV20-1
clone size: few
J gene: TRBJ1-4
D gene: TRBD1
CDR3 DNA: TGCAGTGCGTGGACAGGGGGAAATGAAAAACTGTTTTTT
CDR3 protein: CSAWTGGNEKLFF

V gene: TRBV24-1
clone size: .
J gene: TRBJ2-6
D gene: .
CDR3 DNA: TGTGCCACCAGTGATCCGGGCTCTGGGGCCAACGTCCTGACTTTC
CDR3 protein: CATSDPGSGANVLTF